The TCR beta chain under discussion was sequenced for a study of T cells in Graves' hyperthyroidism and ophthalmopathy. Patients were aged 18 to 65, had disease duration under 2 months, and had newly diagnosed hyperthyroidism. Uncontrolled infection, other autoimmune disease, pregnancy and lactation each barred patients from inclusion. Isolation of PBMCs was performed on around 9.7 ml fresh peripheral blood. It was RNA transcripts that yielded the amplified TCR beta CDR3 regions. HTBI primers were the set used in a first-round RT-PCR of the TCR CDR3. TCRdb called the multiplex PCR reads again in MiXCR, with one record for every CDR3 protein. The sample records some 350,000 distinct CDR3 sequences, more than 15% being singletons. This clonotype was observed many times. The germline V gene encodes CDR1 KGHDR and CDR2 SFDVKD. The junction had 12 bases not matched to a gene; V was cut back by 3 bases and J by 6 bases. The CDR3 has 17 amino acids.

Sequenced: blood. V is TRBV24-1 and J is TRBJ2-3; 9 nucleotides align to TRBD2. The receptor's source is a young woman with Graves' hyperthyroidism that later progressed to Graves' ophthalmopathy. The CDR3 region is CATSDVGAGGPADTQYF. CDR3 DNA: TGTGCCACCAGTGATGTCGGAGCGGGAGGTCCGGCGGATACGCAGTATTTT.